There are a few counts of the clone carrying this TCR beta chain. The antigen remains undetermined. The authors made TCR cDNA by 5'RACE template switching, adding a universal primer site and UMIs. TCRdb reanalysed the 5' RACE reads using MiXCR and keeps one entry per CDR3 protein. Of about 170,000 distinct CDR3 sequences in the sample, around 10% are singletons; the top ten hold less than 40%. The CDR3 spans 16 residues. CDR1 is SGHDT and CDR2 is YYEEEE in the germline V gene. Trimming removed 4 bases from V and 5 bases from J; junction bases left unmatched: 11. The data stem from a study of T cells after yellow fever vaccination. Study observations and caveats: Sorted repertoires could include abundant contaminating clonotypes from bulk cells. Booster samples showed a return of most primary-vaccination clones (roughly 96% CD4, about 85% CD8). The appearance of a small share of clonotypes in both CD4 and CD8 compartments was observed.

This clonotype was obtained from a man in his late teens or twenties who received the YFV17D yellow fever vaccine. The sample in question was CD8+ T cells sorted from PBMCs, obtained 15 days after the yellow fever booster vaccination. This chain links TRBV5-6 with TRBJ1-5; TRBD1 aligns across 8 bases. CDR3 region: CASSNLGQGEYQPQHF. DNA for the CDR3: TGTGCCAGCAGCAATCTTGGACAGGGTGAATATCAGCCCCAGCATTTT. Variable domain in full (rest from reference TRBV5-6 and TRBJ1-5): DAGVTQSPTHLIKTRGQQVTLRCSPKSGHDTVSWYQQALGQGPQFIFQYYEEEERQRGNFPDRFSGHQFPNYSSELNVNALLLGDSALYLCASSNLGQGEYQPQHFGDGTRLSIL.